The next 24 T cell receptor beta chains were all read from a single sample in a study of cytomegalovirus exposure and HLA in healthy donors. The PCR used 60 Vbeta and 13 Jbeta primers. Data came from immunoSEQ multiplex PCR; TCRdb stores just in-frame clones and leaves some out. The table lists nearly 110,000 clones, about 75% of them singletons. Sequencing was performed on PBMCs. Receptor source: a male donor in good health and CMV-seropositive.

J is TRBJ2-6 and V is TRBV6-5; D may be TRBD2 (5 bases). CDR3 size: 12 residues. In germline, CDR1 is MNHEY, CDR2 SVGAGI. Trimming removed 2 bases from V and 11 bases from J, with 7 bases in between. This chain's CDR3 is CASSYEGDVLTF. CDR3 nucleotides: TGTGCCAGCAGTTACGAGGGAGACGTCCTGACTTTC.

The CDR3 sequence: CAWSAAGDEQYF. The DNA of the CDR3 is TGTGCCTGGAGCGCAGCCGGGGACGAGCAGTACTTC. The genes are TRBV30 and TRBJ2-7, with D maybe TRBD2 (5 bases). Germline CDR1 GTSNPN, CDR2 SVGIG (reference sequence). Trimming left V 3 bases short and J 5 bases short, with 11 bases between. The CDR3 runs 12 residues.

This clone came up once. This chain connects TRBV5-6 to TRBJ2-1, with a tentative D call TRBD1 (5 bases). V lost 0 bases, J lost 2 bases, and 12 bases lay in between. In germline, CDR1 is SGHDT, CDR2 YYEEEE. The CDR3 sequence is 16 residues long. Here the CDR3 DNA reads TGTGCCAGCAGCTTGGGGGCCAGGGCGGCCTACAATGAGCAGTTCTTC. Amino acids: CASSLGARAAYNEQFF.

This clone has more than one count but fewer than ten. The chain carries TRBV4-1 and TRBJ2-7; 9 bases fit TRBD2. Per the germline V gene, CDR1 is MGHRA and CDR2 is YSYEKL. The CDR3 is 15 amino acids. Unmatched junction bases numbered 3, after V lost 0 bases and J lost 3 bases. The CDR3 nucleotides are TGCGCCAGCAGCCAAGATCCTAGCGGGGTCTACGAGCAGTACTTC. This gives the protein CASSQDPSGVYEQYF.

This clone appeared a single time. Germline is not matched at one junction end, which may reflect a read error. This chain connects TRBV28 to TRBJ1-2, with TRBD1 matching 7 bases. Germline CDR1 MDHEN, CDR2 SYDVKM. CDR3 length: 12 amino acids. CDR3 region: CASSVTGDGYPF. The CDR3 DNA sequence: TGTGCCAGCAGCGTCACAGGGGATGGCTACCCCTTC.

This chain connects TRBV30 to TRBJ1-1; D is ambiguous. Looked up from germline, CDR1 is GTSNPN and CDR2 is SVGIG (reference sequence). V lost 3 bases, J lost 0 bases, and 11 bases lay in between. The CDR3 sequence is 14 residues long. DNA for the CDR3: TGTGCCTGGAGCGAGGTGACGGTGAACACTGAAGCTTTCTTT. Translating it yields CAWSEVTVNTEAFF.

The chain has TRBV15 and TRBJ2-2, with a tentative D call TRBD2 (6 bases). CDR1 and CDR2 (germline): LNHNV, YYDKDF (reference sequence). The CDR3 totals 16 residues. The V end was cut by 5 bases, the J end by 3 bases, with 16 bases between. The CDR3 DNA is TGTGCCACCAGCCCCCACTTAGGGACTCACACCGGGGAGCTGTTTTTT. This gives the protein CATSPHLGTHTGELFF.

CDR3 DNA: TGTGCCAGCAGTTTATTTAGTCAAGAGACCCAGTACTTC. Its translation is CASSLFSQETQYF. The V and J genes are TRBV28 and TRBJ2-5, with D unresolved. CDR3 length equals 13 residues. V lost 1 base and J lost 2, with 5 bases in between. Germline V lookup: CDR1 MDHEN, CDR2 SYDVKM.

The CDR3, as DNA: TGTGCCAGCAGCTTAACCGGGAGCGCCTACGAGCAGTACTTC. It translates to CASSLTGSAYEQYF. This rearrangement joins TRBV7-3 to TRBJ2-7; TRBD2 is a possible D gene (6 bases). Per germline, CDR1 SGHTA and CDR2 FQGTGA. The V gene lost 0 bases and the J gene lost 2 bases, with 8 bases spanning the gap. This CDR3 contains 14 residues.

The CDR3, as DNA: TGTGCCACCAGCAGGGGCCTTGGGACACGTAAAGAGACCCAGTACTTC. Amino acids: CATSRGLGTRKETQYF. The V call is TRBV15, the J call TRBJ2-5, with a possible D match to TRBD1 (6 bases). The ends were cut back, 3 bases at V and 3 bases at J, with 17 bases in the middle. CDR1 and CDR2 (germline): LNHNV, YYDKDF (reference sequence). CDR3 length equals 16 residues.

The gene calls are TRBV30 and TRBJ1-4; 7 bases map to TRBD1. The CDR3 runs to 15 residues. V dropped 5 bases and J dropped 8; count of bases not matched to a gene: 14. CDR1 is GTSNPN, CDR2 SVGIG, per germline (reference sequence). The CDR3 region is CAWGPRGQTGEKLFF. CDR3 nucleotides: TGTGCCTGGGGGCCCAGGGGACAGACGGGAGAAAAACTGTTTTTT. The variable domain in full, with the rest retrieved from reference TRBV30 and TRBJ1-4, is SQTIHQWPATLVQPVGSPLSLECTVEGTSNPNLYWYRQAAGRGLQLLFYSVGIGQISSEVPQNLSASRPQDRQFILSSKKLLLSDSGFYLCAWGPRGQTGEKLFFGSGTQLSVL.

This chain links TRBV5-6 with TRBJ2-6; weak D call: TRBD1 (5 bases). CDR3 length: 15 residues. Germline V gives CDR1 SGHDT, CDR2 YYEEEE. The germline V and J ends were trimmed by 1 base and 2 bases, with 7 bases remaining between them. The CDR3 loop is CASSLPRAGANVLTF. The DNA of the CDR3 is TGTGCCAGCAGCTTGCCCAGGGCTGGGGCCAACGTCCTGACTTTC.

V gene TRBV28 combines with J gene TRBJ2-1; TRBD2 might be the D (7 bases). The CDR3 is 16 residues long. Looked up from germline, CDR1 is MDHEN and CDR2 is SYDVKM. V lost 5 bases to trimming and J lost 8 bases, with 22 bases between them. The CDR3 protein is CASSPPGGGRIDEQFF. The CDR3, as DNA: TGTGCCAGCAGTCCCCCTGGGGGCGGGAGAATCGATGAGCAGTTCTTC.

In its sample, this clone was seen once. The chain recombines TRBV6-1 with TRBJ1-1; D remains ambiguous. This CDR3 has 15 residues. From germline, CDR1 is MNHNS and CDR2 SASEGT. V was clipped by 3 bases and J by 4 bases, with 15 bases between them. DNA for the CDR3: TGTGCCAGCAGTGAGTGGCGGGTTGGTCCCACTGAAGCTTTCTTT. It codes for CASSEWRVGPTEAFF.

CDR3 in amino acids: CASSFLAGVRADTQYF. The DNA of the CDR3 is TGTGCCAGCAGTTTTCTAGCGGGAGTACGGGCAGATACGCAGTATTTT. V and J are TRBV27 and TRBJ2-3; 10 bases fit TRBD2. Germline V lookup: CDR1 MNHEY, CDR2 SMNVEV (reference sequence). The V gene end was trimmed by 3 bases and the J gene end by 4 bases; junction bases not matched to a gene: 7. The CDR3 extends over 16 amino acids.

This clone was counted a few times. This chain joins TRBV5-1 and TRBJ2-1; 9 nucleotides line up with TRBD1. The germline CDR1 and CDR2 sequences are SGHRS and YFSETQ. Unmatched junction bases numbered 10, after V lost 1 base and J lost 8 bases. This CDR3 region has 16 residues. The DNA for the CDR3 is TGCGCCAGCAGCTTGATGGGACAGGGAGGTATCGATGAGCAGTTCTTC. Protein product: CASSLMGQGGIDEQFF.

The chain joins TRBV27 to TRBJ2-7, with a possible D match to TRBD1 (6 bases). V lost 8 bases to trimming and J lost 3 bases, with 17 bases between them. The germline CDR1 and CDR2 sequences are MNHEY and SMNVEV (reference sequence). The CDR3 covers 14 residues. CDR3 sequence: CASRTQGFVYEQYF. CDR3 nucleotides: TGTGCCAGCCGCACGCAGGGGTTCGTCTACGAGCAGTACTTC.

This chain joins TRBV7-9 and TRBJ2-1, with 11 bases identical to TRBD2. Losses at the gene ends were 6 bases for V and 1 base for J; bases not matched to a gene: 11. CDR1 and CDR2 from the germline V gene are SEHNR and FQNEAQ (reference sequence). This CDR3 contains 18 residues. Here the CDR3 DNA reads TGTGCCAGCAGACAAACTAGCGGGAGTCGGTGGTCCTACAATGAGCAGTTCTTC. Its translation: CASRQTSGSRWSYNEQFF.

This clone has a handful of counts. The rearrangement joins TRBV27 to TRBJ2-7; D not resolved. The CDR3 consists of 13 residues. Deletions cut 3 bases from V and 0 bases from J, with 6 bases between. Germline CDR1 is MNHEY and CDR2 is SMNVEV (reference sequence). The CDR3 reads CASSLALSYEQYF. The CDR3 DNA reads TGTGCCAGCAGTTTGGCCCTCTCCTACGAGCAGTACTTC.

CDR3 sequence: CASSGASTDTQYF. The CDR3, as DNA: TGCGCCAGCAGCGGAGCAAGCACAGATACGCAGTATTTT. V gene TRBV5-1 combines with J gene TRBJ2-3; no clear D. The CDR3 is 13 residues long. Per the germline V gene, CDR1 is SGHRS and CDR2 is YFSETQ. Trimming stripped 4 bases from V and 0 bases from J, with 6 bases between.

This clone was found once. The chain links TRBV7-3 to TRBJ2-7, with D possibly being TRBD2 (6 bases). The V end lost 5 bases, the J end lost 6 bases, and 17 bases lay between the germline ends. The CDR3 totals 14 residues. Germline loops: CDR1 SGHTA, CDR2 FQGTGA. The CDR3 here is CASSPLTNGGEQYF. As DNA, the CDR3 is TGTGCCAGCAGCCCCCTGACGAACGGGGGCGAGCAGTACTTC.

The chain has TRBV4-1 and TRBJ2-5, with TRBD2 identical over 8 bases. Matching the DNA end better, TRBJ2-7 makes the J call doubtful. Germline V gene data show CDR1 as MGHRA and CDR2 as YSYEKL. This CDR3 region has 15 residues. The CDR3 region has the DNA TGCGCCAGCAGCCAAGATCGGGGGGGGAGCTACGAGCAGTACTTC. Amino acids: CASSQDRGGSYEQYF.

The chain has TRBV28 and TRBJ1-1; no clear D. Germline V CDR1 and CDR2: MDHEN, SYDVKM. The CDR3 covers 14 residues. V dropped 2 bases and J dropped 0 bases, with 7 bases sitting between them. In DNA, the CDR3 is TGTGCCAGCAGTTTACACACGATGAACACTGAAGCTTTCTTT. Translation gives CASSLHTMNTEAFF.

This rearrangement joins TRBV4-3 to TRBJ2-7, with TRBD2 matching 8 bases. CDR1 and CDR2 from the germline V gene are LGHNA and YSLEER. V shed 1 base, J shed 0 bases, and the junction held 8 bases outside the gene matches. CDR3 size: 17 residues. The CDR3 here is CASSQGLIAGFSYEQYF. Here the CDR3 DNA reads TGCGCCAGCAGCCAAGGTTTGATAGCGGGGTTCTCCTACGAGCAGTACTTC.